These 14 T cell receptor beta chains originate from one sample sequenced in a study of shared clonotypes between healthy human individuals. Generated by immunoSEQ multiplex PCR, the TCRdb table keeps only in-frame clones and is missing some. The sample has about 1.5 million clones, nearly 99% seen once. The source material was naive CD4+ T cells sorted from blood. Noted subset: CD45RA+ positively selected. The receptors originated from a man aged 30-40 years in good health.

The V call is TRBV28, the J call TRBJ1-1; the D gene is possibly TRBD1 (6 bases). Trimming took off 6 bases at V and 0 bases at J, with 14 bases between the two ends. From germline, CDR1 is MDHEN and CDR2 SYDVKM. The CDR3 has 15 residues. The CDR3 region has the DNA TGTGCCAGCAGGATGAGGGGGGCAGTGAACACTGAAGCTTTCTTT. Protein sequence: CASRMRGAVNTEAFF.

With regard to this clone: The same CDR3 also results from other DNA sequences found in this sample. V is TRBV5-1 and J is TRBJ2-5, with D uncertain. CDR3 length equals 13 residues. Germline CDR1 SGHRS, CDR2 YFSETQ. V was clipped by 0 bases and J by 1 base, with 4 bases between them. In nucleotides, the CDR3 is TGCGCCAGCAGCTTGGAGGGCCAAGAGACCCAGTACTTC. Protein: CASSLEGQETQYF.

A single count supports this clone. V usage is TRBV7-2 and J usage is TRBJ1-3; D is ambiguous. Germline CDR1 SGHTA, CDR2 FQGNSA. V was cut by 2 bases and J by 2 bases, with 7 bases left in between. The CDR3 runs to 14 residues. Here the CDR3 reads CASSLRSPGNTIYF. The CDR3 DNA is TGTGCCAGCAGCTTAAGGTCCCCTGGAAACACCATATATTTT.

This clone appeared a single time. The sample holds other DNA sequences that translate to the same CDR3. The chain couples TRBV7-2 to TRBJ2-3; D unresolved. This CDR3 has 12 amino acids. The germline CDR1 and CDR2 sequences are SGHTA and FQGNSA. Trimming shortened V by 5 bases and J by 0 bases, and 3 bases separated the two germline ends. For the CDR3, the DNA is TGTGCCAGCAGCCTTAGCACAGATACGCAGTATTTT. Residues: CASSLSTDTQYF.

This clone was counted a single time. The same CDR3 is also encoded by other DNA sequences in this sample. The CDR3 loop reads CASSLTGDTEAFF. The CDR3 nucleotides read TGTGCCAGCAGCTTAACAGGGGACACTGAAGCTTTCTTT. V and J are TRBV11-2 and TRBJ1-1; TRBD1 agrees at 7 bases. Germline CDR1 is SGHAT and CDR2 is FQNNGV. V gave up 2 bases and J gave up 3 bases; unmatched junction bases: 0. The CDR3 is 13 amino acids.

This sequence joins TRBV7-6 and TRBJ2-2; 10 bases are a match to TRBD2. V lost 1 base and J lost 2; bases outside the gene matches: 4. Germline V gene data show CDR1 as SGHVS and CDR2 as FNYEAQ. The CDR3 consists of 17 residues. CDR3 protein: CASSLVVAGGNTGELFF. The CDR3 DNA is TGTGCCAGCAGCTTAGTGGTAGCGGGAGGAAACACCGGGGAGCTGTTTTTT.

J is TRBJ2-2 and V is TRBV2; D might be TRBD1 (5 bases). The CDR3 length is 15 residues. Germline loops: CDR1 SNHLY, CDR2 FYNNEI. Trimming stripped 4 bases from V and 5 bases from J, with 14 bases between. CDR3 nucleotides: TGTGCCAGCAGTGCGCAGCAGGGTCAAACCGGGGAGCTGTTTTTT. It specifies CASSAQQGQTGELFF.

This rearrangement joins TRBV20-1 to TRBJ2-7; a weak D match, TRBD1 (5 bases). The CDR3 is made up of 11 amino acids. Germline CDR1 DFQATT, CDR2 SNEGSKA (reference sequence). Trimming took off 3 bases at V and 4 bases at J, with 7 bases between the two ends. CDR3 bases: TGCAGTGCTAGTCGACAGTACGAGCAGTACTTC. This codes for CSASRQYEQYF.

The chain couples TRBV4-1 to TRBJ1-3; perhaps TRBD1 as D (5 bases). The CDR3 is 15 residues long. CDR1 MGHRA and CDR2 YSYEKL come from the germline V gene. V was clipped by 3 bases and J by 2 bases, with 11 bases between them. The chain's CDR3 is CASSQLWGAGNTIYF. CDR3 bases: TGCGCCAGCAGCCAGTTGTGGGGGGCTGGAAACACCATATATTTT.

V gene TRBV25-1 combines with J gene TRBJ2-1; no reliable D call. V lost 3 bases and J 8 bases, leaving 14 bases between the germline ends. Germline assignment: CDR1 MGHDK and CDR2 SYGVNS. This CDR3 is 14 amino acids long. CDR3 sequence: CASSDRSRADEQFF. In DNA, the CDR3 is TGTGCCAGCAGTGATCGTTCCCGGGCCGATGAGCAGTTCTTC. Full variable domain (remainder filled in from reference TRBV25-1 and TRBJ2-1): EADIYQTPRYLVIGTGKKITLECSQTMGHDKMYWYQQDPGMELHLIHYSYGVNSTEKGDLSSESTVSRIRTEHFPLTLESARPSHTSQYLCASSDRSRADEQFFGPGTRLTVL.

The chain couples TRBV7-9 to TRBJ2-5, with no clear D. The germline gives CDR1 SEHNR, CDR2 FQNEAQ (reference sequence). V shed 1 base and J shed 1 base, with 7 bases lying between them. The CDR3 is 14 amino acids. The CDR3 here is CASSLGRAQETQYF. The CDR3 region has the DNA TGTGCCAGCAGCTTAGGACGGGCCCAAGAGACCCAGTACTTC.

Here the CDR3 DNA reads TGCAGCTCTGGGACAGGGAGCTCCTACAATGAGCAGTTCTTC. Amino acids: CSSGTGSSYNEQFF. This chain uses TRBV29-1 with TRBJ2-1, with 9 bases lining up with TRBD1. Germline V gene lookup returns CDR1 SQVTM and CDR2 ANQGSEA. Trimming cost V 8 bases and J 0 bases; bases outside gene matches: 5. The CDR3 consists of 14 residues.

This clone was found a few times. In the same sample, other DNA sequences code for this CDR3. The chain combines TRBV2 with TRBJ2-7; no firm D call. CDR1 is SNHLY, CDR2 FYNNEI, per germline. V lost 5 bases and J lost 3, with 5 bases in between. The CDR3 is made up of 11 amino acids. CDR3 amino acids: CASSPLYEQYF. The CDR3 DNA reads TGTGCCAGCAGTCCCCTCTACGAGCAGTACTTC.

The chain couples TRBV6-1 to TRBJ2-7; TRBD1 is a possible D gene (6 bases). Germline V gene sequence: CDR1 MNHNS, CDR2 SASEGT. The CDR3 is 14 amino acids. The germline V and J ends were trimmed by 7 bases and 1 base, with 14 bases remaining between them. The CDR3 region has the DNA TGTGCCAGCAAGGTTGGGACACTTTCCTACGAGCAGTACTTC. Amino acids: CASKVGTLSYEQYF.